This TCR beta chain derives from a study of post-analysis software for immune sequencing data. As for the study in general: Recorded subtypes: relapsing-remitting, secondary progressive, progressive-relapsing; some patients unannotated.

Unique molecular identifiers were carried by the TCR beta cDNA libraries. Between about 1 and 11 million T cells gave rise to some 490,000 cDNA molecules. TCRdb reprocessed the PCR reads with MiXCR, giving one entry per CDR3 protein. Among approximately 160,000 distinct CDR3 sequences, 25% to 35% were seen once, and the ten largest hold about 1.6%. V was cut by 5 bases and J by 2 bases, with 17 bases left in between. This CDR3 has 15 residues. Looked up from germline, CDR1 is DFQATT and CDR2 is SNEGSKA (reference sequence). This clonotype was detected many times. Its target is not known. Whole-study results and caveats: Under the F measure, samples that were prepared in one batch clustered strongly together. Patients used about five TRBV segments, including TRBV5-6, TRBV5-1 and TRBV20-1, more often than controls.

This chain uses TRBV20-1 with TRBJ2-3; D is uncertain. Sequenced material: blood. The TCR sequence derives from a girl aged 10 to 17 with multiple sclerosis. Written as DNA, the CDR3 is TGCAGTGCTCCCCGTGGCGGCGTCCCCACAGATACGCAGTATTTT. Its translation: CSAPRGGVPTDTQYF.